The clone carrying this T cell receptor beta chain was found many times. Its antigen remains unknown. This entry belongs to a study of Graves' ophthalmopathy and Graves' hyperthyroidism. Points from the study as a whole: Ophthalmopathy progression cases were predicted by the model with 70.59% sensitivity and roughly 72% specificity.

Amplification from RNA transcripts yielded the TCR beta CDR3 regions. The authors performed first-round RT-PCR with HTBI primers and then a second-round multiplex PCR. TCRdb used MiXCR to reprocess the multiplex PCR reads, holding one entry per CDR3 protein. The table lists 400,000 or so distinct CDR3 sequences, 17% of them singletons. Sequencing was performed on peripheral blood. The clonotype comes from an adult woman with stable Graves' hyperthyroidism.

This chain's CDR3 is CASSTSRTYEQYF. The CDR3, as DNA: TGTGCCAGCAGTACCTCTAGGACCTACGAGCAGTACTTC. This chain links TRBV2 with TRBJ2-7; no clear D gene. CDR1 SNHLY and CDR2 FYNNEI come from the germline V gene. The V and J ends lost 5 bases and 2 bases respectively, with 10 bases between them. There are 13 residues in the CDR3.